One and the same sample provided the 15 T cell receptor beta chains below, sequenced in a study of glioma-infiltrating T cells after dendritic cell vaccination. Only in-frame clones appear in the TCRdb table, and some are missing; sequencing was by immunoSEQ multiplex PCR. This sample has over 55,000 clones, with roughly 79% found just once. The material sequenced was blood, taken before dendritic cell vaccination. The receptors here all came from a human donor with glioblastoma.

This clone has only one observation. The chain employs TRBV10-3 and TRBJ1-6; D is unclear. V lost 3 bases to trimming and J lost 0 bases, with 6 bases between them. The CDR3 runs to 15 residues. Germline V gives CDR1 ENHRY, CDR2 SYGVKD. CDR3: CAISEEYSYNSPLHF. In nucleotides, the CDR3 is TGTGCCATCAGTGAAGAGTACTCCTATAATTCACCCCTCCACTTT.

The CDR3, as DNA: TGTGCCAGTAGTCCGAGCCCCGGGACTACAGTTGGCGAGCAGTACTTC. This encodes CASSPSPGTTVGEQYF. This chain uses TRBV19 with TRBJ2-7; TRBD2 agrees at 7 bases. With 5 bases clipped from V and 6 bases from J, the junction kept 16 bases outside the gene matches. Per the germline V gene, CDR1 is LNHDA and CDR2 is SQIVND (reference sequence). This CDR3 spans 16 amino acids.

The gene calls are TRBV2 and TRBJ1-5; D is possibly TRBD1 (6 bases). Germline V gene data show CDR1 as SNHLY and CDR2 as FYNNEI. The CDR3 extends over 12 amino acids. V was pared by 7 bases and J by 8 bases, with 12 bases between. The CDR3 nucleotides read TGTGCCAGCACCGCCGAGGGGGAGCCCCAGCATTTT. Translated, it gives CASTAEGEPQHF.

This clone occurred a few times. The rearrangement links TRBV4-3 to TRBJ1-5, with TRBD1 matching over 7 bases. The CDR3 covers 15 residues. Germline V gene data show CDR1 as LGHNA and CDR2 as YSLEER. Losses at the gene ends were 0 bases for V and 4 bases for J; bases not matched to a gene: 3. The CDR3 DNA reads as TGCGCCAGCAGCCAAGACAAGACAGGGAATCAGCCCCAGCATTTT. Translating it yields CASSQDKTGNQPQHF.

The chain links TRBV5-1 to TRBJ1-6; 7 nucleotides match TRBD1. CDR1 and CDR2 from the germline V gene are SGHRS and YFSETQ. This CDR3 is built from 14 residues. V was pared by 4 bases and J by 7 bases, with 5 bases of the junction left unmatched. This chain's CDR3 is CASSTGQVNSPLHF. The CDR3 nucleotides read TGCGCCAGCAGCACTGGACAGGTCAATTCACCCCTCCACTTT.

The J gene is TRBJ1-3, the V gene TRBV7-3; possible D gene TRBD1, 5 bases. The CDR3 extends over 18 amino acids. V shed 3 bases and J shed 4 bases, with 22 bases lying between them. Germline values: CDR1 SGHTA, CDR2 FQGTGA. This CDR3 reads CASSFRGGVNLYGNTIYF. For the CDR3, the DNA is TGTGCCAGCAGCTTCAGAGGAGGGGTAAATCTGTACGGAAACACCATATATTTT.

Turning to this clone: One end of the junction fails to match germline, which may point to a read error. The chain carries TRBV5-6 and TRBJ2-5; TRBD2 might be the D (6 bases). This CDR3 spans 14 amino acids. Germline values: CDR1 SGHDT, CDR2 YYEEEE. CDR3 residues: CASSFREIQETRYF. CDR3 bases: TGTGCCAGCAGTTTTCGGGAGATCCAAGAGACCCGGTACTTC. Combining the CDR3 with reference TRBV5-6 and TRBJ2-5 gives the whole variable domain DAGVTQSPTHLIKTRGQQVTLRCSPKSGHDTVSWYQQALGQGPQFIFQYYEEEERQRGNFPDRFSGHQFPNYSSELNVNALLLGDSALYLCASSFREIQETRYFGPGTRLLVL.

The V call is TRBV27, the J call TRBJ1-6; 10 positions agree with TRBD1. The germline V gene encodes CDR1 MNHEY and CDR2 SMNVEV (reference sequence). J lost 7 bases, V lost 7 bases, and 7 bases had no gene match. CDR3 length: 15 residues. In DNA, the CDR3 is TGTGCCAGCACTAGACAGGGGGCTGGGAATTCACCCCTCCACTTT. Its protein product is CASTRQGAGNSPLHF.

The chain combines TRBV7-2 with TRBJ2-2, with TRBD1 as a possible D gene (5 bases). Trimming took off 6 bases at V and 1 base at J, with 12 bases between the two ends. This CDR3 region has 15 residues. Germline V lookup: CDR1 SGHTA, CDR2 FQGNSA. CDR3 sequence (DNA): TGTGCCAGCAGTGACAGACAGAGGAACACCGGGGAGCTGTTTTTT. The encoded protein is CASSDRQRNTGELFF. Full variable domain (outside the CDR3, taken from reference TRBV7-2 and TRBJ2-2): GAGVSQSPSNKVTEKGKDVELRCDPISGHTALYWYRQSLGQGLEFLIYFQGNSAPDKSGLPSDRFSAERTGGSVSTLTIQRTQQEDSAVYLCASSDRQRNTGELFFGEGSRLTVL.

In this sample, this clone turned up a few times. The rearrangement links TRBV2 to TRBJ1-2, with 7 bases lining up with TRBD1. V trimming: 5 bases; J trimming: 7 bases; junction bases outside the gene matches: 10. The CDR3 is 14 amino acids. Per germline, CDR1 SNHLY and CDR2 FYNNEI. Written as DNA, the CDR3 is TGTGCCAGCAGTTACGAAACAGGGGTGGCTGGCTACACCTTC. Its protein is CASSYETGVAGYTF.

The CDR3, as DNA: TGTGCCATCAGTGCCTCGGGACAGGGCTTTTATGGCTACACCTTC. It encodes CAISASGQGFYGYTF. The chain is built from TRBV10-3 and TRBJ1-2; 9 bases fit TRBD1. The CDR3 is made up of 15 amino acids. The trim removed 4 bases at V and 5 bases at J, leaving 8 bases unmatched. Germline CDR1 and CDR2: ENHRY and SYGVKD.

The V and J genes are TRBV7-2 and TRBJ2-7; tentatively, D is TRBD1 (6 bases). Looked up from germline, CDR1 is SGHTA and CDR2 is FQGNSA. CDR3 length: 14 amino acids. With 5 bases removed from V and 4 bases from J, the gap between germline ends came to 15 bases. The CDR3, as DNA: TGTGCCAGCAGCATTGACAGGAATACTTACGAGCAGTACTTC. Protein product: CASSIDRNTYEQYF.

The J gene is TRBJ2-2, the V gene TRBV15, with 12 positions matching TRBD1. This CDR3 is 20 amino acids long. Germline loops: CDR1 LNHNV, CDR2 YYDKDF (reference sequence). V dropped 1 base and J dropped 8; count of bases not matched to a gene: 17. The CDR3 DNA sequence: TGTGCCACCAGCAGAGTTCTTCGCGGGACAGGGGGCGGGTTGGGTGGGGAGCTGTTTTTT. It specifies CATSRVLRGTGGGLGGELFF.

CDR3 loop: CASSQDRGYTEAFF. Here the CDR3 DNA reads TGCGCCAGCAGCCAGGACAGGGGGTACACTGAAGCTTTCTTT. This sequence joins TRBV4-3 and TRBJ1-1; 10 bases align to TRBD1. V lost 3 bases, J lost 3 bases, and 1 base stayed unmatched. The V gene's germline CDR1 is LGHNA and CDR2 YSLEER. The CDR3 loop spans 14 amino acids.

The genes are TRBV27 and TRBJ1-3, with TRBD1 matching 9 bases. The CDR3 spans 14 residues. Unmatched junction bases numbered 2, after V lost 6 bases and J lost 2 bases. The germline V gene has CDR1 MNHEY and CDR2 SMNVEV (reference sequence). The DNA of the CDR3 is TGTGCCAGCAGCCGGACAGGGGCTGGAAACACCATATATTTT. Its translation is CASSRTGAGNTIYF.